This TCR beta chain is drawn from a study of beta chain features in type 1 diabetes (dated by TCRdb to 2017 to 2018). Turning to the overall study: Mean age, gender distribution, total cell number and subset yield did not differ between patients and healthy donors. Across all samples, about 110 million sorted cells were examined, and cell number per subset correlated strongly with RNA yield. The study compared TCRB repertoires of sorted circulating CD4+ T cell subsets between recently diagnosed type 1 diabetes patients and matched healthy donors. Regulatory and stem cell-like memory subsets were isolated from only 8 patients and 8 healthy donors, whereas naive and central memory subsets came from all 28 donors. General findings and caveats noted by the study authors: Shorter templates might be favored by PCR, yet because patient and control samples were amplified and corrected together, any such skew would affect both groups equally. The naive, central memory and regulatory TCRB repertoires appeared to resemble one another more closely among patients than among healthy donors. Only small numbers of individuals were included in the HLA sub-analyses, which left unresolved whether HLA type had any influence on TCRB rearrangement. Sequencing cDNA rather than genomic DNA could over-represent highly expressing activated cells, although activation and CD3 levels did not differ between groups. Fewer insertions and more nucleotide deletions at VDJ recombination sites were observed in patients with type 1 diabetes, implying thymic rearrangement abnormalities. In all four CD4+ subsets, TCRB CDR3 length was moderately but significantly shorter in type 1 diabetes patients.

As encoded in the germline V gene, CDR1 is MDHEN while CDR2 is SYDVKM. From V the trimming removes 6 bases and from J it removes 3 bases, while the gene matches leave 3 bases of the junction unaccounted for. From cysteine to phenylalanine, the CDR3 is 14 amino acids long. Just the 42-base CDR3 DNA is kept, in frame starting at base 1. The entire amount of isolated RNA was reverse transcribed using the High Capacity cDNA Reverse Transcription Kit, so the sequenced TCRB transcripts were expressed ones. Deep immunoSEQ sequencing was performed on naive, central memory and regulatory T cell samples, with an average of roughly 3.5 million total reads per sample. After sorted cells were lysed in RLT buffer, RNA was extracted with DNase-treated RNeasy Micro or Mini kits, with the choice depending on cell number. To prevent cross-contamination, every cell subset was processed on its own, while patient and healthy donor samples were processed together. The immunoSEQ multiplex PCR was used to amplify TCRB sequences from cDNA, generating 87-bp fragments that spanned the CDR3 region. Amplicons were sequenced on the Illumina HiSeq platform. In the source study's methods: PCR bias was computationally corrected using synthetic template baselines, reads within Hamming distance 2 were collapsed, and singletons that could not be merged were discarded. Reads were aligned to IMGT to assign V, D and J genes, CDR3 length, and insertions or deletions at six rearrangement sites. Clonotype counts were normalized to sorted cell number within each subset before computing true diversity and Gini coefficients with the tcR R package. Repertoire sharing was quantified using the overlap coefficient calculated on TCRB nucleotide sequences. Out-of-frame TCRB sequences from naive cells were analyzed as a proxy for the pre-selection repertoire. What TCRdb holds here is the immuneACCESS table cut down to in-frame rearrangements. Part of the clones is not present; checked against another copy, under half of the missing clones reflect an unresolved V gene, and the others are unexplained. The V and J calls and clone size are taken from that table; D and trimming were inferred from the DNA. The sample yields around 400,000 clones; about 16% were counted once. The top ten constitute roughly 0.019% of the sample.

This clone was detected only a few times. Which antigen it targets is not known. No base-level quality is on record; no much larger clone is a single base apart. From each donor, a single peripheral blood sample of approximately 0.11 L on average was drawn into heparinised tubes. A BD FACSAria II was used to sort naive, central memory, regulatory and stem cell-like memory CD4+ T cells with a panel that included CD45RO, CCR7, CD25, CD127, CD95 and CD27. Every sorted population had a purity above 95%. PBMCs were separated immediately by Lymphoprep density gradient centrifugation and were stained directly, without being cultured. Samples were stained and sorted in pairs, with one healthy donor and one patient per experiment, so that batch effects were minimized.

The sequenced sample consisted of naive CD4+ T cells from blood. In the paper's terms, the cell subset or site label means: true naive CD4+ T cells. The TCR originated in a woman under 30 in good health. The chain is made from TRBV28 and TRBJ1-3, and 9 junction bases match TRBD1. The CDR3 protein: CASRGQGDGNTIYF. At the DNA level, the sequence is TGTGCCAGCAGGGGACAGGGAGATGGAAACACCATATATTTT.